These 19 T cell receptor beta chains were sequenced from one sample in a study of blood T cell repertoires in COVID-19. Sequencing used immunoSEQ multiplex PCR; TCRdb keeps in-frame clones, though not all of them. The sample consists of a few hundred thousand clones, approximately 82% of them appearing once. Sequencing was carried out using peripheral blood. Every receptor here comes from a woman aged 40 to 55 who had recovered from COVID-19.

This clone was seen a few times. The chain joins TRBV2 to TRBJ2-1; D is unresolved. This CDR3 comprises 19 residues. The germline gives CDR1 SNHLY, CDR2 FYNNEI. V lost 8 bases and J 0 bases, leaving 26 bases between the germline ends. The CDR3 DNA is TGTGCCAGCGAGCCCGCCGAATTACTAAACTCTAGCTCCTACAATGAGCAGTTCTTC. Its translation: CASEPAELLNSSSYNEQFF.

This clone came up a few times. The genes are TRBV7-9 and TRBJ1-1, with D uncertain. The germline V and J ends were trimmed by 1 base and 4 bases, with 10 bases remaining between them. This CDR3 contains 14 residues. Per the germline V gene, CDR1 is SEHNR and CDR2 is FQNEAQ (reference sequence). The CDR3 DNA is TGTGCCAGCAGCTTAGTAACAGCCGTCACTGAAGCTTTCTTT. Its protein product is CASSLVTAVTEAFF. The full variable domain, completed using reference TRBV7-9 and TRBJ1-1, is DTGVSQNPRHKITKRGQNVTFRCDPISEHNRLYWYRQTLGQGPEFLTYFQNEAQLEKSRLLSDRFSAERPKGSFSTLEIQRTEQGDSAMYLCASSLVTAVTEAFFGQGTRLTVV.

This clone showed up just once. This chain links TRBV29-1 with TRBJ1-1; D possibly corresponds to TRBD1 (5 bases). From germline, CDR1 is SQVTM and CDR2 ANQGSEA. V lost 7 bases, J lost 4 bases, and 19 bases lay in between. The CDR3 has 14 residues. In DNA, the CDR3 is TGCAGCGGTCAACCAGGGACTCCGAGCACTGAAGCTTTCTTT. This sequence encodes CSGQPGTPSTEAFF.

This chain uses TRBV28 with TRBJ1-1, with TRBD1 identical over 10 bases. CDR3 length: 17 residues. J lost 2 bases, V lost 7 bases, and 13 bases had no gene match. Per the germline V gene, CDR1 is MDHEN and CDR2 is SYDVKM. The CDR3 DNA follows: TGTGCCAGCATCACGAACCGGGACAGGGGAACCAACACTGAAGCTTTCTTT. Residues: CASITNRDRGTNTEAFF.

Here the CDR3 reads CASSLSRRARTGELYSNQPQHF. The CDR3 DNA reads TGCGCCAGCAGCTTGTCTCGGAGAGCCCGGACAGGGGAGCTTTATAGCAATCAGCCCCAGCATTTT. The J gene is TRBJ1-5, the V gene TRBV5-1; 9 bases align to TRBD1. Germline CDR1 reads SGHRS; CDR2 reads YFSETQ. This CDR3 spans 22 amino acids. The ends lost 1 base at V and 0 bases at J; junction bases unmatched: 20.

In DNA form, the CDR3 reads TGTGCCAGCAGCTCAGGACAGGGATGGGGCACTGAAGCTTTCTTT. Its protein product is CASSSGQGWGTEAFF. The chain couples TRBV7-9 to TRBJ1-1; 8 bases are shared with TRBD1. The CDR3 covers 15 residues. Trimming cost V 4 bases and J 4 bases; bases outside gene matches: 8. Germline lookup yields CDR1 SEHNR and CDR2 FQNEAQ (reference sequence).

This chain links TRBV30 with TRBJ1-1, with 11 bases aligning to TRBD1. The CDR3 runs to 14 residues. The germline V gene encodes CDR1 GTSNPN and CDR2 SVGIG (reference sequence). Trimming removed 4 bases from V and 5 bases from J; junction bases left unmatched: 6. The CDR3 spells CAWNSGQGATEAFF. CDR3 sequence (DNA): TGTGCCTGGAACTCCGGACAGGGGGCAACTGAAGCTTTCTTT.

In the case of this clone: Other DNA variants within this sample encode the same CDR3. The CDR3 here is CASSVGAGSYNEQFF. The CDR3, as DNA: TGTGCCAGCAGCGTAGGAGCGGGCAGCTACAATGAGCAGTTCTTC. This chain links TRBV9 with TRBJ2-1; D might be TRBD2 (6 bases). CDR3 length: 15 residues. CDR1 is SGDLS, CDR2 YYNGEE, per germline. V was trimmed by 0 bases and J by 3 bases, leaving 10 bases between them.

This clone appeared a few times. V usage is TRBV6-5 and J usage is TRBJ1-3; possibly TRBD1 for D (5 bases). Germline V gene data show CDR1 as MNHEY and CDR2 as SVGAGI. Trimming shortened V by 2 bases and J by 0 bases, and 11 bases separated the two germline ends. This CDR3 has 16 residues. CDR3 amino acids: CASSYDWGTSGNTIYF. The CDR3 coding sequence is TGTGCCAGCAGTTACGACTGGGGCACCTCTGGAAACACCATATATTTT.

The rearrangement joins TRBV27 to TRBJ1-2; 7 bases are a match to TRBD1. V shed 5 bases and J 2 bases; nucleotides not matched to a gene: 14. In germline, CDR1 is MNHEY, CDR2 SMNVEV (reference sequence). CDR3 length equals 17 residues. The CDR3 loop reads CASSDGQDPPLNYGYTF. CDR3 DNA: TGTGCCAGCAGTGATGGACAGGACCCTCCTTTGAACTATGGCTACACCTTC.

This sequence joins TRBV12-3 or TRBV12-4 and TRBJ1-2; D remains ambiguous. The ends were cut back, 6 bases at V and 8 bases at J, with 13 bases in the middle. The length of the CDR3 is 12 residues. The CDR3 bases are TGTGCCAGCAGCAGAGGACTACAGGGCTACACCTTC. Protein: CASSRGLQGYTF.

The genes are TRBV10-3 and TRBJ1-4; D remains unclear. The CDR3 spans 12 residues. Germline CDR1 and CDR2: ENHRY and SYGVKD. Trimming shortened V by 6 bases and J by 8 bases, and 10 bases separated the two germline ends. The chain's CDR3 is CAISPSNEKLFF. The CDR3 DNA reads as TGTGCCATCAGCCCAAGCAACGAAAAACTGTTTTTT.

This chain joins TRBV10-3 and TRBJ1-2; 7 bases map to TRBD1. The CDR3 has 14 amino acids. With 4 bases clipped from V and 4 bases from J, the junction kept 6 bases outside the gene matches. Looked up from germline, CDR1 is ENHRY and CDR2 is SYGVKD. Here the CDR3 DNA reads TGTGCCATCAGTGGGCAAGGGACAGTCTATGGCTACACCTTC. Its protein product is CAISGQGTVYGYTF.

The V call is TRBV5-4, the J call TRBJ2-7; D is unresolved. Between the trimmed V and J ends, which lost 0 bases and 3 bases, there was a span of 10 bases. This CDR3 has 14 amino acids. CDR1 and CDR2 (germline): SGHNT, YYREEE (reference sequence). The CDR3 is CASSLDHTSYEQYF. CDR3 bases: TGTGCCAGCAGCTTGGACCACACAAGCTACGAGCAGTACTTC.

The V gene is TRBV3-1 (or the pseudogene TRBV3-2), the J gene TRBJ1-6; possible D gene TRBD1, 6 bases. Trimming took 4 bases from V and 8 from J, leaving 15 bases between them. The germline CDR1 and CDR2 sequences are LGHDT and YNNKEL (reference sequence). CDR3 size: 15 residues. The chain's CDR3 is CASSPRQAWDSPLHF. CDR3 DNA: TGTGCCAGCAGCCCAAGACAGGCCTGGGATTCACCCCTCCACTTT.

The V gene is TRBV7-2, the J gene TRBJ1-1, with 7 positions matching TRBD1. CDR3 length: 13 amino acids. V was pared by 1 base and J by 8 bases, with 4 bases of the junction left unmatched. Germline V gene sequence: CDR1 SGHTA, CDR2 FQGNSA. The CDR3 DNA sequence: TGTGCCAGCAGCTTAGTCGGACAGGCCGAAGCTTTCTTT. Residues: CASSLVGQAEAFF.

The rearrangement uses TRBV2 and TRBJ1-1; D ambiguous. Trimming removed 8 bases from V and 3 bases from J, with 10 bases in between. The CDR3 length is 12 residues. From germline, CDR1 is SNHLY and CDR2 FYNNEI. Here the CDR3 DNA reads TGTGCCAGCTCTGTGGCCTACACTGAAGCTTTCTTT. This encodes CASSVAYTEAFF.

In its sample, this clone was seen once. This rearrangement joins TRBV7-2 to TRBJ1-1; tentative D call: TRBD1 (5 bases). CDR3 length: 14 amino acids. The germline V gene has CDR1 SGHTA and CDR2 FQGNSA. The V and J ends lost 0 bases and 2 bases respectively, with 7 bases between them. In nucleotides, the CDR3 is TGTGCCAGCAGCTTAGCCAGGGAAAACACTGAAGCTTTCTTT. The encoded protein is CASSLARENTEAFF.

The V and J genes are TRBV6-5 and TRBJ2-2, with D maybe TRBD1 (6 bases). This CDR3 comprises 15 residues. Trimming shortened V by 2 bases and J by 4 bases, and 11 bases separated the two germline ends. CDR1 and CDR2 (germline): MNHEY, SVGAGI. This CDR3 reads CASSYNRVGTGELFF. The DNA of the CDR3 is TGTGCCAGCAGTTACAACAGGGTGGGCACCGGGGAGCTGTTTTTT.